This T cell receptor beta chain was obtained from a study of blood T cells in healthy people across ages (dated by TCRdb to 2013 to 2016). Looking at the study overall: Template switching captured roughly one uniquely barcoded TCR beta cDNA molecule per two T cells in model experiments. To track age-related changes in TCR beta repertoire diversity, the study relied on deep sequencing normalized with unique cDNA molecular identifiers. Donors were grouped into four age groups: young (average 16 years), middle-aged (39), aged (62) and long-lived (about 89). To avoid experimental bias, donors of different ages were distributed randomly across sequencing lanes. For two donors (one aged 18 to 30 and one aged 80 or older), the study analyzed two additional independent replicas of 1 million unique cDNA reads from the same blood draw.

V gives up 8 bases and J gives up 4 bases, and the segment between their germline ends measures 17 bases. Taken from cysteine to phenylalanine, the CDR3 has 14 residues. The DNA shown is the 42-base CDR3, in frame from base 1. CDR1 and CDR2 were assigned from the germline V gene (reference sequence) as SEHNR and FQNEAQ. This clonotype has more than one count but fewer than ten. Its target antigen remains unknown. No much larger clone exists at a distance of one base, and base qualities are not known. Library method: 5' RACE. These reads were obtained on an Illumina HiSeq 2500. A second PCR of roughly 6 to 11 cycles was run with a J-beta primer mix and a sample-barcoded 5' primer. Each TCR beta cDNA molecule received a unique molecular identifier from a template-switch 5' adaptor carrying 12 random nucleotides. Each sample yielded at least 2.5 million CDR3-containing paired-end reads. First-strand cDNA was synthesized from all RNA with the Mint cDNA synthesis kit, primed by a TRBC-specific oligonucleotide. All cDNA was treated with uracil-DNA glycosylase and then went through a first 18-cycle PCR with the universal primers M1SS and BC2_uni_R. In the original analysis: For normalization, 1 million high-quality reads were randomly selected from each sample, with every read carrying a distinct molecular identifier. Reads with shared molecular identifiers were discarded instead of being binned into consensus sequences. CDR3 identification, clonotype clustering and error correction used MiTCR with a Q25 quality threshold and the strictest error-elimination algorithm. A nonparametric unseen species model using Euler transformation provided a lower-bound estimate of total TCR beta diversity. In TCRdb, the public reads were trimmed at Q25 with fastp and aligned with MiXCR, with productive beta chains retained. Each entry merges the rows of one CDR3 protein and shows their most common DNA and genes. What appears here as the V and J calls and clone size reflects TCRdb's work, not the paper's. For this sample there are about 1.5 million distinct CDR3 sequences; roughly 43% appear just once. Clones ranked in the top ten supply about 4% of the sample.

The donors were roughly 40 Caucasian individuals from Russia, aged roughly 6 to 100 years, who were systemically healthy. Each donor gave approximately 9.3 milliliters of peripheral blood, collected into EDTA-treated Vacutainer tubes. Ficoll-Paque density-gradient centrifugation was used to isolate PBMCs, with at least 6.5 million per sample. Total RNA was extracted from PBMCs with Trizol reagent, with at least 5.5 micrograms obtained per sample. Naive CD45RAhigh/CD27high T cell percentages were measured by flow cytometry on a PBMC aliquot from every donor. Study-wide conclusions, independent of this receptor: A strong correlation was found between observed TCR beta diversity and the percentage of naive T cells measured by flow cytometry. Compared with the aged group, more naive CD4+ T cells, fewer expanded clones and increased TCR diversity were shown by the long-lived group, suggesting age selection. The CMV infection status of donors was not known, potentially confounding age-related changes in expanded clonotypes. Estimates of total diversity from one million sequenced T cells were regarded as lower bounds and underestimates. Conclusive comparison of naive and antigen-experienced compartments was prevented by the profiling of bulk unsorted PBMCs. Observed TCR beta diversity per million T cells fell roughly linearly with age, and a significant reduction was already apparent by age about 38.

The sequence was obtained from a woman between 18 and 30 years old in good health. Sequencing used blood. The chain is encoded by TRBV7-9 joined to TRBJ1-2; no D gene call is confident. This receptor has the CDR3 CASQTLDGRYGYTF. The DNA sequence is given as TGTGCCAGCCAGACGTTGGACGGTCGCTATGGCTACACCTTC.